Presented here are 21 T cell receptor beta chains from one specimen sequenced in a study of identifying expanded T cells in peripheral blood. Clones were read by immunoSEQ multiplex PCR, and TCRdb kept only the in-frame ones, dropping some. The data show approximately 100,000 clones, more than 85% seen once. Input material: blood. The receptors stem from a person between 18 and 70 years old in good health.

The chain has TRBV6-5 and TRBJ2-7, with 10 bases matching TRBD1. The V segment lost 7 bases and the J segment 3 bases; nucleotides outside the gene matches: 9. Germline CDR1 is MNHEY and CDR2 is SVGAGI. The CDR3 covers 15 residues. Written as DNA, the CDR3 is TGTGCCAGCACGTCAGCGACAGGGGGCAACTACGAGCAGTACTTC. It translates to CASTSATGGNYEQYF.

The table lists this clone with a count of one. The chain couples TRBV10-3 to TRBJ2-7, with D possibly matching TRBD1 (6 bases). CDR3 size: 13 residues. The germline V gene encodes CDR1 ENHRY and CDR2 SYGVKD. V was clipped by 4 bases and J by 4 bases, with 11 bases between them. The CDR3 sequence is CAISGDTGYEQYF. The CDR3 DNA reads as TGTGCCATCAGTGGCGATACAGGGTACGAGCAGTACTTC.

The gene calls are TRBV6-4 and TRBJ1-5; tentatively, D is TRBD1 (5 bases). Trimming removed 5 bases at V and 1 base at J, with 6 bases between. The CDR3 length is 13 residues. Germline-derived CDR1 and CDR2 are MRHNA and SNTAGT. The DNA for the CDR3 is TGTGCCAGCAGTCGGGACAGCAATCAGCCCCAGCATTTT. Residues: CASSRDSNQPQHF.

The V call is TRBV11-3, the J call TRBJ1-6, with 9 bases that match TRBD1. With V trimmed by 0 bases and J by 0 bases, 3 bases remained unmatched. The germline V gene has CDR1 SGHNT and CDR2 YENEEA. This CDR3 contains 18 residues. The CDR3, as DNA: TGTGCCAGCAGCTTAGAGTCGGACAGGGGCTCCTATAATTCACCCCTCCACTTT. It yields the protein CASSLESDRGSYNSPLHF.

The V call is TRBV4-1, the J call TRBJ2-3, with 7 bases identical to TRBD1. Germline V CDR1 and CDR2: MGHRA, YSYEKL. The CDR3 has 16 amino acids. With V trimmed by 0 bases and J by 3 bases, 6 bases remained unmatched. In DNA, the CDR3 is TGCGCCAGCAGCCAAGAGTTGGGACAGAGAACAGATACGCAGTATTTT. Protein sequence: CASSQELGQRTDTQYF.

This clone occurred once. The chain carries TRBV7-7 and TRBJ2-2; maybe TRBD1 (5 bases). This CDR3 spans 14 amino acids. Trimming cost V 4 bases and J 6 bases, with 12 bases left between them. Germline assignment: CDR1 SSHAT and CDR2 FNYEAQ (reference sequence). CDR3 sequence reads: CASSSGWGSGELFF. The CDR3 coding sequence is TGTGCCAGCAGCTCAGGCTGGGGCTCCGGGGAGCTGTTTTTT.

DNA of the CDR3: TGTGCCAGCAGCTTACCGCCCGGACAGAGAAGGGGCCCCGTGGTCGAGCAGTACTTC. Its protein is CASSLPPGQRRGPVVEQYF. The chain carries TRBV7-9 and TRBJ2-7; tentatively, D is TRBD1 (6 bases). The CDR3 covers 19 residues. Trimming cost V 2 bases and J 6 bases, with 29 bases left between them. Looked up from germline, CDR1 is SEHNR and CDR2 is FQNEAQ (reference sequence).

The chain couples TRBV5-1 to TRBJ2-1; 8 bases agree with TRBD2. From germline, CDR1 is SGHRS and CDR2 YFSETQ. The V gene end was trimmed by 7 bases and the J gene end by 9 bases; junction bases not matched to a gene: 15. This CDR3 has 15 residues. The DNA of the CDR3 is TGCGCCAGCGGGCGGAGTGGTAGCGGGGCCGCTGAGCAGTTCTTC. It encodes CASGRSGSGAAEQFF. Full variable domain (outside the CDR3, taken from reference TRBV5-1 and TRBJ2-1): KAGVTQTPRYLIKTRGQQVTLSCSPISGHRSVSWYQQTPGQGLQFLFEYFSETQRNKGNFPGRFSGRQFSNSRSEMNVSTLELGDSALYLCASGRSGSGAAEQFFGPGTRLTVL.

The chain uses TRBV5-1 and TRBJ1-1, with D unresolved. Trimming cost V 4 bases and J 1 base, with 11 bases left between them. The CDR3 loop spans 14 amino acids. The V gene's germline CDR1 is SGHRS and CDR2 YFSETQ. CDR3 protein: CASSARRPNTEAFF. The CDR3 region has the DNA TGCGCCAGCAGCGCCAGACGCCCGAACACTGAAGCTTTCTTT.

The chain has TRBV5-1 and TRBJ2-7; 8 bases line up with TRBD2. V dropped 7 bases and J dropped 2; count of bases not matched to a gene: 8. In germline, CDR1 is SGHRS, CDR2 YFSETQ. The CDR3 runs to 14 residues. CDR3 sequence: CASSRAGGPYEQYF. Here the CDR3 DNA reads TGCGCCAGCTCGAGGGCGGGGGGACCCTACGAGCAGTACTTC.

CDR3 protein: CASSDPGTVWRGADQPQHF. The CDR3 nucleotides are TGTGCCAGCAGTGATCCCGGAACGGTGTGGAGGGGGGCCGATCAGCCCCAGCATTTT. V gene TRBV2 combines with J gene TRBJ1-5; TRBD1 might be the D (6 bases). The germline gives CDR1 SNHLY, CDR2 FYNNEI. The V end was cut by 3 bases, the J end by 5 bases, with 26 bases between. The CDR3 contains 19 residues.

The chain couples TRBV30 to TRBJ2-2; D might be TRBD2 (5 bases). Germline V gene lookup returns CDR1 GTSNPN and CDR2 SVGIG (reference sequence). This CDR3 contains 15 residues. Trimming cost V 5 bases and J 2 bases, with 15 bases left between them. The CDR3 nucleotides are TGTGCCTGGGGCAAGGGAGATAGAAACACCGGGGAGCTGTTTTTT. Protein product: CAWGKGDRNTGELFF.

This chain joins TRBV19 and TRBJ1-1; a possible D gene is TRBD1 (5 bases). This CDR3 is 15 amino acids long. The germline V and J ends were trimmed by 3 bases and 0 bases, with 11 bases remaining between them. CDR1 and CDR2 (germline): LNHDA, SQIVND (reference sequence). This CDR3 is CASSIGGTVNTEAFF. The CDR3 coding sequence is TGTGCCAGTAGTATTGGAGGGACCGTGAACACTGAAGCTTTCTTT.

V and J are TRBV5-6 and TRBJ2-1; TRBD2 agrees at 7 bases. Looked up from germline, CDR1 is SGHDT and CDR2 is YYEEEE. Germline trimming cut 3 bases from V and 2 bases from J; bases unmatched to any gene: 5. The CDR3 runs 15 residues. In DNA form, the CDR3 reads TGTGCCAGCAGCTGGGGGAGGGACGCCTACAATGAGCAGTTCTTC. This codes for CASSWGRDAYNEQFF.

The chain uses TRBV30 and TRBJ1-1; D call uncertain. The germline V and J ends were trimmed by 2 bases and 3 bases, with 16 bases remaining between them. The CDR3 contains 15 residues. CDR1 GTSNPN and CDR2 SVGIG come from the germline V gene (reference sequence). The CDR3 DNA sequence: TGTGCCTGGAGTCGCGGACCGGGCTGGGACACTGAAGCTTTCTTT. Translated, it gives CAWSRGPGWDTEAFF.

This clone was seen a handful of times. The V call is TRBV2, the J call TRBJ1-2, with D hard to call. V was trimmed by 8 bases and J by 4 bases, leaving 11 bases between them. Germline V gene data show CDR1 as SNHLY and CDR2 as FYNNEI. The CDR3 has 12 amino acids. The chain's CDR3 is CASDGEFYGYTF. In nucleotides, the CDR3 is TGTGCCAGCGATGGGGAATTCTATGGCTACACCTTC.

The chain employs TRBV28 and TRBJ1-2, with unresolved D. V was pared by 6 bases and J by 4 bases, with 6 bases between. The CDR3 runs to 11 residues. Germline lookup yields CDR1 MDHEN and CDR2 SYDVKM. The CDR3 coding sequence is TGTGCCAGCAGCGGCTTCTATGGCTACACCTTC. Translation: CASSGFYGYTF.

The CDR3, as DNA: TGTGCCAGCACCCCCTGGACTACCCGAGGTGACGAGCAGTACTTC. Encoded protein: CASTPWTTRGDEQYF. V usage is TRBV28 and J usage is TRBJ2-7; D is perhaps TRBD2 (6 bases). V gave up 7 bases and J gave up 5 bases, with 21 bases separating them. The CDR3 totals 15 residues. Germline V gives CDR1 MDHEN, CDR2 SYDVKM. The whole variable domain, remainder taken from reference TRBV28 and TRBJ2-7, is DVKVTQSSRYLVKRTGEKVFLECVQDMDHENMFWYRQDPGLGLRLIYFSYDVKMKEKGDIPEGYSVSREKKERFSLILESASTNQTSMYLCASTPWTTRGDEQYFGPGTRLTVT.

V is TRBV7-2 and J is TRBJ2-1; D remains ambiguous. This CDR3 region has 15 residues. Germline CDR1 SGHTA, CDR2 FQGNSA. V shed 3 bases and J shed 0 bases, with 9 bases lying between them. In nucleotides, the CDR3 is TGTGCCAGCAGCTTTGAGGTGAGCTCCTACAATGAGCAGTTCTTC. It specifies CASSFEVSSYNEQFF.

The DNA for the CDR3 is TGTGCCAGCTCACCTTGGACTAGCGGGGGGGCCGGAGAGACCCAGTACTTC. Translated: CASSPWTSGGAGETQYF. The genes are TRBV18 and TRBJ2-5; 15 nucleotides line up with TRBD2. The germline V gene encodes CDR1 KGHSH and CDR2 LQKENI. J gave up 4 bases and V 3 bases, and 6 bases lay outside the gene matches. The length of the CDR3 is 17 residues.

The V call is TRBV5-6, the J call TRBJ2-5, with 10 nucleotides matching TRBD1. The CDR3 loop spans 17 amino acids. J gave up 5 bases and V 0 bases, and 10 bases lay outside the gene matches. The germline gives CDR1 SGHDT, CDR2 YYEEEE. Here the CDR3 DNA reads TGTGCCAGCAGCTTGGGGACGACGACAGGGGGCACGGAGACCCAGTACTTC. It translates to CASSLGTTTGGTETQYF.